The 14 T cell receptor beta chains in this list originate from one sample, sequenced in a study of control samples from healthy donors and cancer patients. Clones were read by immunoSEQ multiplex PCR, and TCRdb kept only the in-frame ones, dropping some. The table has some 73,000 clones, roughly 94% seen once. Sequencing was performed on blood. These receptors were obtained from a middle-aged woman in good health.

The chain links TRBV5-4 to TRBJ1-4; 10 bases line up with TRBD1. V shed 4 bases, J shed 8 bases, and the junction held 5 bases outside the gene matches. The germline V gene has CDR1 SGHNT and CDR2 YYREEE (reference sequence). The CDR3 totals 14 residues. The DNA for the CDR3 is TGTGCCAGCAGCACCGGACAGGGGGGGGAAAAACTGTTTTTT. It yields the protein CASSTGQGGEKLFF.

The rearrangement joins TRBV28 to TRBJ2-7; 11 bases are shared with TRBD1. J was trimmed by 0 bases and V by 4 bases; bases with no gene match: 5. Germline-derived CDR1 and CDR2 are MDHEN and SYDVKM. The CDR3 runs to 16 residues. In nucleotides, the CDR3 is TGTGCCAGCAGTTCACGGACAGGGGGCGACTCCTACGAGCAGTACTTC. Translating it yields CASSSRTGGDSYEQYF. Complete variable domain (other parts from reference TRBV28 and TRBJ2-7): DVKVTQSSRYLVKRTGEKVFLECVQDMDHENMFWYRQDPGLGLRLIYFSYDVKMKEKGDIPEGYSVSREKKERFSLILESASTNQTSMYLCASSSRTGGDSYEQYFGPGTRLTVT.

CDR3 region: CASSAVDRYNSPLHF. The CDR3 DNA follows: TGTGCCAGCAGCGCGGTGGACAGATATAATTCACCCCTCCACTTT. The rearrangement links TRBV28 to TRBJ1-6, with D possibly TRBD1 on 6 matching bases. Per the germline V gene, CDR1 is MDHEN and CDR2 is SYDVKM. The CDR3 contains 15 residues. Trimming stripped 6 bases from V and 4 bases from J, with 13 bases between.

CDR3 sequence reads: CAISESSRGVPLSGNTIYF. The CDR3 DNA reads TGTGCCATCAGTGAGTCGAGTAGAGGGGTTCCACTCTCTGGAAACACCATATATTTT. The chain couples TRBV10-3 to TRBJ1-3, with D possibly TRBD1 on 5 matching bases. V was cut by 0 bases and J by 0 bases, with 18 bases left in between. Per germline, CDR1 ENHRY and CDR2 SYGVKD. CDR3 length: 19 residues.

The chain employs TRBV2 and TRBJ1-1; TRBD1 matches at 7 bases. The V segment lost 8 bases and the J segment 1 base; nucleotides outside the gene matches: 4. The CDR3 contains 13 residues. The germline V gene has CDR1 SNHLY and CDR2 FYNNEI. Written as DNA, the CDR3 is TGTGCCAGCTTACAGGGGAGGAACACTGAAGCTTTCTTT. Amino acid sequence: CASLQGRNTEAFF. The full variable domain, completed using reference TRBV2 and TRBJ1-1, is EPEVTQTPSHQVTQMGQEVILRCVPISNHLYFYWYRQILGQKVEFLVSFYNNEISEKSEIFDDQFSVERPDGSNFTLKIRSTKLEDSAMYFCASLQGRNTEAFFGQGTRLTVV.

This chain joins TRBV3-1 (or the pseudogene TRBV3-2) and TRBJ1-1; TRBD1 is a possible D gene (5 bases). The V end was cut by 4 bases, the J end by 3 bases, with 15 bases between. The length of the CDR3 is 15 residues. The germline gives CDR1 LGHDT, CDR2 YNNKEL (reference sequence). CDR3 residues: CASSLRSRGDTEAFF. CDR3 sequence (DNA): TGTGCCAGCAGCCTAAGAAGCCGGGGGGACACTGAAGCTTTCTTT.

This chain uses TRBV28 with TRBJ2-3; D uncertain. Germline CDR1 MDHEN, CDR2 SYDVKM. With 4 bases removed from V and 3 bases from J, the gap between germline ends came to 11 bases. This CDR3 is 14 amino acids long. The CDR3 spells CASSSPDRTDTQYF. CDR3 coding DNA: TGTGCCAGCAGTTCTCCGGACCGTACAGATACGCAGTATTTT.

The chain couples TRBV5-5 to TRBJ1-2, with a tentative D call TRBD1 (6 bases). This CDR3 region has 14 residues. Germline V gives CDR1 SGHKS, CDR2 YYEKEE (reference sequence). The V end lost 5 bases, the J end lost 3 bases, and 14 bases lay between the germline ends. The CDR3 DNA reads TGTGCCAGCAGACCGGGACATTTCGACTATGGCTACACCTTC. This sequence encodes CASRPGHFDYGYTF.

This clone was seen just once. The rearrangement joins TRBV14 to TRBJ1-6; D not resolved. The CDR3 is 15 residues long. V was clipped by 1 base and J by 8 bases, with 12 bases between them. Germline V gene data show CDR1 as SGHDN and CDR2 as FVKESK. The CDR3, as DNA: TGTGCCAGCAGCCAAGCAGGAGCCGGGGATTCACCCCTCCACTTT. Protein product: CASSQAGAGDSPLHF.

V gene TRBV6-6 combines with J gene TRBJ1-3; D unclear. CDR3 length equals 14 residues. V was shortened by 6 bases and J by 0 bases, with 9 bases between the two germline ends. Germline CDR1 MNHNY, CDR2 SVGAGI (reference sequence). DNA for the CDR3: TGTGCCAGCAGCGTCACGAGCTCTGGAAACACCATATATTTT. Its translation: CASSVTSSGNTIYF.

This chain's CDR3 is CASSYLGRGGYEQYF. The CDR3 DNA reads TGTGCCAGCAGCTACCTTGGAAGGGGAGGTTACGAGCAGTACTTC. The chain employs TRBV7-9 and TRBJ2-7, with D possibly matching TRBD2 (6 bases). The CDR3 is 15 amino acids. The germline V and J ends were trimmed by 4 bases and 4 bases, with 17 bases remaining between them. Germline CDR1 and CDR2: SEHNR and FQNEAQ (reference sequence).

The gene calls are TRBV6-5 and TRBJ2-1; the D gene is possibly TRBD2 (5 bases). Germline V gives CDR1 MNHEY, CDR2 SVGAGI. This CDR3 has 15 amino acids. The V gene lost 0 bases and the J gene lost 8 bases, with 14 bases spanning the gap. The CDR3 protein is CASSYSGVGDYEQFF. For the CDR3, the DNA is TGTGCCAGCAGTTACTCCGGCGTCGGGGATTATGAGCAGTTCTTC.

The genes are TRBV4-3 and TRBJ1-2; TRBD1 is a possible D gene (5 bases). The ends were cut back, 1 base at V and 2 bases at J, with 14 bases in the middle. The CDR3 is 16 residues long. Germline V lookup: CDR1 LGHNA, CDR2 YSLEER. CDR3 coding DNA: TGCGCCAGCAGCCAAGTGCGACAGTCTCCAAACTATGGCTACACCTTC. It yields the protein CASSQVRQSPNYGYTF.

The J gene is TRBJ1-2, the V gene TRBV4-1; no definite D call. Germline CDR1 and CDR2: MGHRA and YSYEKL. The CDR3 consists of 14 residues. V was clipped by 0 bases and J by 1 base, with 6 bases between them. CDR3 loop: CASSQEPGNYGYTF. The CDR3 bases are TGCGCCAGCAGCCAAGAACCGGGTAACTATGGCTACACCTTC.